The text below deals with one T cell receptor (beta chain). The antigen remains undetermined. This CDR3 spans 12 amino acids. V gave up 0 bases and J gave up 7 bases, with 9 bases separating them. Germline-derived CDR1 and CDR2 are GTSNPN and SVGIG (reference sequence). This sample was included in a study of T cell responses to AZD1222 COVID-19 vaccine. General observations from the study: Reports say nearly half of spike-specific TCRs go after unmutated variant regions. Repertoire samples came only from after the peak T cell response. Donors were chiefly white British, with a greater number of females, and clonal diversity was perhaps underestimated.

Assay: immunoSEQ multiplex PCR; the TCRdb copy retains only in-frame clones and omits some. The table records about 150,000 clones, roughly 90% of them present only once. Second-dose timings of about 4 or about 12 weeks were pooled. The clonotype comes from an adult who received the AZD1222 COVID-19 vaccine. The chain joins TRBV30 to TRBJ1-2, with no clear D. This material consisted of peripheral blood, taken 28 days after the second AZD1222 dose. In nucleotides, the CDR3 is TGTGCCTGGAGTGTATGGAACAGTGGCTACACCTTC. This encodes CAWSVWNSGYTF.